A single sample gave rise to the 15 T cell receptor beta chains below, sequenced in a study of blood T cells in healthy people across ages. Together with a sample-barcoded 5' primer, a J-beta primer mix was included in a second PCR lasting roughly 7 to 11 cycles. TCRdb re-analysed the 5' RACE reads in MiXCR, keeping a single row per CDR3 protein. The sample lists around 800,000 distinct CDR3 sequences; around 42% were seen once. Material: blood. These receptor sequences come from a man in his sixties in good health.

The rearrangement links TRBV20-1 to TRBJ1-2; D may be TRBD1 (5 bases). Germline V gene data show CDR1 as DFQATT and CDR2 as SNEGSKA (reference sequence). V lost 0 bases to trimming and J lost 3 bases, with 14 bases between them. The CDR3 has 15 amino acids. The CDR3 sequence: CSARDLAGSYYGYTF. The CDR3 DNA follows: TGCAGTGCTAGAGATTTGGCAGGGTCTTACTATGGCTACACCTTC.

The V and J genes are TRBV29-1 and TRBJ1-4, with TRBD1 matching over 9 bases. This CDR3 has 12 amino acids. CDR1 and CDR2 from the germline V gene are SQVTM and ANQGSEA. Trimming cost V 7 bases and J 9 bases; bases outside gene matches: 6. CDR3 bases: TGCAGCGCAAACGGACAGGGGAAAAAACTGTTTTTT. Its translation: CSANGQGKKLFF.

This sequence joins TRBV9 and TRBJ2-1, with TRBD1 matching 7 bases. Germline CDR1 SGDLS, CDR2 YYNGEE. V lost 0 bases, J lost 7 bases, and 10 bases stayed unmatched. The CDR3 covers 16 residues. CDR3 in DNA: TGTGCCAGCAGCGTAGACGAGGGGGCCTCTGGTAATGAGCAGTTCTTC. Protein: CASSVDEGASGNEQFF.

The rearrangement uses TRBV21-1 and TRBJ2-7; the table's D gene call, TRBD1, was not cross checked with the DNA. TRBV21-1 is described as a pseudogene. This CDR3 region has 16 residues. CDR3 amino acids: CASSKPFGTGGYEQYF. The CDR3 DNA is TGTGCCAGCAGCAAACCCTTCGGGACAGGGGGCTACGAGCAGTACTTC.

The sample holds many counts of this clonotype. The genes are TRBV29-1 and TRBJ2-3, with 7 bases that match TRBD1. Germline-derived CDR1 and CDR2 are SQVTM and ANQGSEA. The V gene end was trimmed by 7 bases and the J gene end by 2 bases; junction bases not matched to a gene: 3. This CDR3 has 12 residues. The CDR3 is CSAGTATDTQYF. The CDR3 coding sequence is TGCAGCGCAGGGACAGCCACAGATACGCAGTATTTT.

The V and J genes are TRBV2 and TRBJ1-2; no reliable D call. V dropped 9 bases and J dropped 0 bases, with 8 bases sitting between them. This CDR3 has 12 residues. CDR1 and CDR2 (germline): SNHLY, FYNNEI. CDR3 sequence reads: CASIGANYGYTF. The CDR3, as DNA: TGTGCCAGTATCGGGGCTAACTATGGCTACACCTTC.

V gene TRBV20-1 combines with J gene TRBJ1-4, with 7 bases that match TRBD1. Germline CDR1 DFQATT, CDR2 SNEGSKA (reference sequence). The CDR3 extends over 15 amino acids. Trimming took 3 bases from V and 7 from J; bases not matched to a gene: 11. DNA of the CDR3: TGCAGTGCTAGCCCGGGACAGTCCGGTACTGAAAAACTGTTTTTT. Translation gives CSASPGQSGTEKLFF.

The chain combines TRBV30 with TRBJ2-2; D not resolved. Trimming removed 5 bases from V and 4 bases from J, with 8 bases in between. This CDR3 has 12 residues. Germline V gene data show CDR1 as GTSNPN and CDR2 as SVGIG (reference sequence). The CDR3 DNA sequence: TGTGCCTGGGGAGTAGGCACCGGGGAGCTGTTTTTT. Its translation: CAWGVGTGELFF.

The chain links TRBV20-1 to TRBJ2-2, with 10 positions matching TRBD1. The CDR3 length is 14 residues. J gave up 6 bases and V 6 bases, and 7 bases lay outside the gene matches. Germline assignment: CDR1 DFQATT and CDR2 SNEGSKA (reference sequence). The CDR3 DNA follows: TGCAGTGCAAAGACAGGGGGCCTTCCCGGGGAGCTGTTTTTT. This codes for CSAKTGGLPGELFF.

This chain uses TRBV6-5 with TRBJ2-6; maybe TRBD2 (5 bases). The CDR3 has 19 amino acids. Between the trimmed V and J ends, which lost 5 bases and 0 bases, there was a span of 20 bases. CDR1 and CDR2 from the germline V gene are MNHEY and SVGAGI. CDR3 in amino acids: CASSTSGGQATSGANVLTF. CDR3 DNA: TGTGCCAGCAGTACTTCAGGCGGGCAGGCAACCTCTGGGGCCAACGTCCTGACTTTC.

This clonotype was found a few times. The rearrangement links TRBV18 to TRBJ2-5; D is uncertain. The CDR3 extends over 13 amino acids. V was pared by 2 bases and J by 2 bases, with 6 bases between. Germline V lookup: CDR1 KGHSH, CDR2 LQKENI. DNA of the CDR3: TGTGCCAGCTCACCAAACGTACAAGAGACCCAGTACTTC. The encoded protein is CASSPNVQETQYF. The whole variable domain, remainder taken from reference TRBV18 and TRBJ2-5, is NAGVMQNPRHLVRRRGQEARLRCSPMKGHSHVYWYRQLPEEGLKFMVYLQKENIIDESGMPKERFSAEFPKEGPSILRIQQVVRGDSAAYFCASSPNVQETQYFGPGTRLLVL.

This clonotype was picked up one time. Its ends do not fully match the called genes, so a read error is possible. V gene TRBV7-2 combines with J gene TRBJ1-1; D might be TRBD1 (5 bases). Looked up from germline, CDR1 is SGHTA and CDR2 is FQGNSA. The CDR3 has 13 residues. The CDR3 nucleotides read TGTGCTAGCAGCATCGACAGTATGGCTGAAGCTTTCTTT. Amino acids: CASSIDSMAEAFF. The full variable domain, in which reference TRBV7-2 and TRBJ1-1 provide the parts outside the CDR3, is GAGVSQSPSNKVTEKGKDVELRCDPISGHTALYWYRQSLGQGLEFLIYFQGNSAPDKSGLPSDRFSAERTGGSVSTLTIQRTQQEDSAVYLCASSIDSMAEAFFGQGTRLTVV.

J is TRBJ1-2 and V is TRBV3-1; possibly TRBD1 for D (6 bases). Germline V gene lookup returns CDR1 LGHDT and CDR2 YNNKEL (reference sequence). V dropped 1 base and J dropped 5 bases, with 14 bases sitting between them. CDR3 size: 15 residues. The CDR3 nucleotides read TGTGCCAGCAGCCAAGGCAGGGGAGTTGAGTATGGCTACACCTTC. This gives the protein CASSQGRGVEYGYTF.

V and J are TRBV10-3 and TRBJ1-4; no definite D call. The CDR3 is 13 amino acids. CDR1 and CDR2 from the germline V gene are ENHRY and SYGVKD. V was clipped by 0 bases and J by 7 bases, with 6 bases between them. The CDR3 protein is CAISESVGEKLFF. The CDR3 coding sequence is TGTGCCATCAGTGAGTCGGTTGGTGAAAAACTGTTTTTT.

This chain's CDR3 is CASSVAGIAGTTDTQYF. The CDR3, as DNA: TGTGCCAGCAGCGTAGCTGGGATAGCGGGGACCACAGATACGCAGTATTTT. The rearrangement uses TRBV9 and TRBJ2-3; TRBD2 aligns across 8 bases. Losses at the gene ends were 0 bases for V and 2 bases for J; bases not matched to a gene: 8. The CDR3 is 17 residues long. Germline V gene lookup returns CDR1 SGDLS and CDR2 YYNGEE.